Below are 29 T cell receptor beta chains sequenced from a single sample in a study of spatial heterogeneity in lung cancer. TCRdb re-called the 5' RACE reads through MiXCR, storing one row per CDR3 protein. The table records about 25,000 distinct CDR3 sequences, approximately 5.4% of them present only once. The time point is: blood at routine non-recurrence follow-up after resection. Frozen PBMC, nontumor lung or tumor provided whole RNA, which was sequenced unsorted. Here the sequenced sample was PBMCs, taken at follow-up. All receptors come from a male donor with early-stage non-small cell lung cancer.

In its sample, this clonotype was seen a few times. This chain connects TRBV11-1 to TRBJ2-3; no reliable D call. The V gene lost 4 bases and the J gene lost 5 bases, with 10 bases spanning the gap. This CDR3 has 13 residues. Germline V lookup: CDR1 SGHAT, CDR2 FQDESV (reference sequence). CDR3 residues: CASSYNTQDTQYF. In DNA form, the CDR3 reads TGTGCCAGCAGCTACAACACTCAAGATACGCAGTATTTT.

This clonotype has a count of ten or more. V and J are TRBV7-8 and TRBJ2-7, with no clear D. V gave up 2 bases and J gave up 3 bases, with 20 bases separating them. The V gene's germline CDR1 is SGHVS and CDR2 FQNEAQ. This CDR3 is 17 amino acids long. In nucleotides, the CDR3 is TGTGCCAGCAGCTTAATGTCGGGCCAGAGTTCCATCTACGAGCAGTACGTC. This gives the protein CASSLMSGQSSIYEQYV.

This clonotype was picked up many times. The J gene is TRBJ1-3, the V gene TRBV6-5; D is unresolved. Germline lookup yields CDR1 MNHEY and CDR2 SVGAGI. Trimming shortened V by 2 bases and J by 0 bases, and 8 bases separated the two germline ends. This CDR3 comprises 15 residues. CDR3 sequence: CASSYGLSSGNTIYF. The CDR3 coding sequence is TGTGCCAGCAGTTACGGGTTAAGCTCTGGAAACACCATATATTTT.

In this sample, this clonotype turned up a few times. This chain connects TRBV6-2 or TRBV6-3 to TRBJ2-1; perhaps TRBD1 as D (5 bases). The CDR3 length is 12 residues. From germline, CDR1 is MNHEY and CDR2 SVGEGT. V dropped 5 bases and J dropped 9 bases, with 11 bases sitting between them. CDR3: CASSRQSSEQFF. The CDR3 bases are TGTGCCAGCAGTCGACAGAGCTCTGAGCAGTTCTTC.

This clonotype has ten or more counts. This rearrangement joins TRBV12-3 or TRBV12-4 to TRBJ1-5; D is possibly TRBD1 (5 bases). CDR3 length equals 15 residues. The V end lost 6 bases, the J end lost 5 bases, and 17 bases lay between the germline ends. CDR3: CASRQADGGYQPQHF. In DNA form, the CDR3 reads TGTGCCAGCAGACAGGCGGACGGGGGTTATCAGCCCCAGCATTTT.

This clonotype turned up a few times. Here the CDR3 DNA reads TGTGCCAGCAGCCCAGGACAGGGTTATCAGCCCCAGCATTTT. Encoded protein: CASSPGQGYQPQHF. V usage is TRBV7-2 and J usage is TRBJ1-5, with 8 nucleotides matching TRBD1. The CDR3 covers 14 residues. Germline values: CDR1 SGHTA, CDR2 FQGNSA. With V trimmed by 5 bases and J by 5 bases, 5 bases remained unmatched.

In this sample, this clonotype turned up many times. The chain recombines TRBV20-1 with TRBJ2-3; no reliable D call. Trimming stripped 6 bases from V and 3 bases from J, with 13 bases between. This CDR3 region has 13 residues. CDR1 and CDR2 (germline): DFQATT, SNEGSKA (reference sequence). The CDR3 DNA sequence: TGCAGTGCGGGGTGGGCTGGGACAGATACGCAGTATTTT. Its protein is CSAGWAGTDTQYF.

This clonotype was seen at least ten times. The CDR3 coding sequence is TGTGCCACCTCGGACAGAACGGATGGCTACACCTTC. Its translation: CATSDRTDGYTF. The chain links TRBV6-5 to TRBJ1-2, with D tentatively TRBD1 (6 bases). V lost 10 bases and J 6 bases, leaving 15 bases between the germline ends. The CDR3 contains 12 residues. The germline V gene encodes CDR1 MNHEY and CDR2 SVGAGI.

This clonotype showed up just a few times. The V call is TRBV20-1, the J call TRBJ2-7; 7 bases line up with TRBD2. This CDR3 is 14 amino acids long. The junction had 10 bases not matched to a gene; V was cut back by 4 bases and J by 4 bases. CDR1 and CDR2 from the germline V gene are DFQATT and SNEGSKA (reference sequence). CDR3 coding DNA: TGCAGTGCTAAAATCTTGATCGGGGGGTACGAGCAGTACTTC. Amino acids: CSAKILIGGYEQYF.

This clonotype was observed many times. This chain uses TRBV5-1 with TRBJ1-5; no clear D. Germline V CDR1 and CDR2: SGHRS, YFSETQ. The CDR3 extends over 14 amino acids. V was pared by 4 bases and J by 3 bases, with 11 bases between. CDR3 DNA sequence: TGCGCCAGCAGCCCATCCGGGGACAATCAGCCCCAGCATTTT. Translating it yields CASSPSGDNQPQHF.

In this sample, this clonotype turned up a few times. This chain links TRBV20-1 with TRBJ2-3; no definite D call. The V gene's germline CDR1 is DFQATT and CDR2 SNEGSKA (reference sequence). The CDR3 runs to 11 residues. Trimming removed 2 bases at V and 4 bases at J, with 4 bases between. The CDR3: CSARFADTQYF. CDR3 nucleotide sequence: TGCAGTGCTAGATTTGCAGATACGCAGTATTTT.

This clonotype was recorded many times. V gene TRBV10-3 combines with J gene TRBJ2-5; D possibly matches TRBD1 or TRBD2 (5 bases each). The CDR3 contains 12 residues. Trimming removed 7 bases at V and 5 bases at J, with 11 bases between. In germline, CDR1 is ENHRY, CDR2 SYGVKD. The CDR3 loop reads CAINGGDETQYF. The CDR3 DNA reads as TGTGCCATCAACGGTGGGGACGAGACCCAGTACTTC.

The rearrangement joins TRBV20-1 to TRBJ1-4, with 7 bases fitting TRBD1. J gave up 8 bases and V 5 bases, and 8 bases lay outside the gene matches. Germline-derived CDR1 and CDR2 are DFQATT and SNEGSKA (reference sequence). CDR3 size: 13 residues. The CDR3 sequence is CSAPTGAGEKLFF. Written as DNA, the CDR3 is TGCAGTGCTCCCACAGGGGCGGGAGAAAAACTGTTTTTT.

The V call is TRBV6-1, the J call TRBJ2-3, with 9 bases aligning to TRBD1. The V gene's germline CDR1 is MNHNS and CDR2 SASEGT. V was clipped by 8 bases and J by 9 bases; unmatched bases: 12. The CDR3 consists of 14 residues. The CDR3 is CASLRDRDPRTQYF. The CDR3 DNA follows: TGTGCCAGCCTCCGGGACAGGGACCCTAGGACGCAGTATTTT.

This clonotype was found many times. The V and J genes are TRBV20-1 and TRBJ2-7; 11 bases match TRBD1. Germline values: CDR1 DFQATT, CDR2 SNEGSKA (reference sequence). V was clipped by 5 bases and J by 0 bases; unmatched bases: 9. The CDR3 loop spans 16 amino acids. The CDR3 region is CSAETPGTGGSYEQYF. The CDR3 nucleotides are TGCAGTGCTGAGACTCCCGGGACAGGGGGCTCCTACGAGCAGTACTTC.

This clonotype was seen repeatedly, ten times or more. The chain carries TRBV5-6 and TRBJ2-4; 7 bases map to TRBD1. The CDR3 runs to 15 residues. Trimming took 4 bases from V and 0 from J; bases not matched to a gene: 4. Germline loops: CDR1 SGHDT, CDR2 YYEEEE. CDR3 sequence: CASSTGTVAKNIQYF. Written as DNA, the CDR3 is TGTGCCAGCAGCACGGGGACAGTAGCCAAAAACATTCAGTACTTC.

This sequence joins TRBV3-1 and TRBJ1-2; 9 bases line up with TRBD1. V was clipped by 3 bases and J by 7 bases; unmatched bases: 9. Per the germline V gene, CDR1 is LGHDT and CDR2 is YNNKEL (reference sequence). This CDR3 comprises 15 residues. The CDR3 loop reads CASSQATGGTGGYTF. The CDR3 coding sequence is TGTGCCAGCAGCCAGGCGACAGGGGGTACCGGTGGCTACACCTTC.

At least ten counts were recorded for this clonotype. The V gene is TRBV3-1, the J gene TRBJ2-3, with 9 nucleotides matching TRBD2. Trimming cost V 0 bases and J 8 bases; bases outside gene matches: 12. The germline CDR1 and CDR2 sequences are LGHDT and YNNKEL (reference sequence). The CDR3 spans 17 residues. CDR3 sequence: CASSQDHLAGSPPTQYF. The CDR3 region has the DNA TGTGCCAGCAGCCAAGATCACCTAGCGGGGTCACCCCCTACGCAGTATTTT.

This clonotype was counted at least ten times. This rearrangement joins TRBV5-1 to TRBJ1-1, with D possibly being TRBD1 (5 bases). V was pared by 3 bases and J by 10 bases, with 13 bases between. CDR1 SGHRS and CDR2 YFSETQ come from the germline V gene. The length of the CDR3 is 12 residues. The chain's CDR3 is CASSWDGGIAFF. The CDR3 region has the DNA TGCGCCAGCAGCTGGGACGGAGGGATAGCTTTCTTT.

This clonotype was detected many times. The gene calls are TRBV2 and TRBJ2-1, with 7 bases that match TRBD1. Germline V gene data show CDR1 as SNHLY and CDR2 as FYNNEI. There are 12 residues in the CDR3. V was clipped by 11 bases and J by 3 bases; unmatched bases: 4. The DNA for the CDR3 is TGTGCCTCCGACAGGGACTACAATGAGCAGTTCTTC. Translated: CASDRDYNEQFF.

This clonotype came up many times. CDR3 amino acids: CATSDRGVTDTQYF. CDR3 bases: TGTGCCACCAGTGATCGAGGGGTCACAGATACGCAGTATTTT. This sequence joins TRBV24-1 and TRBJ2-3; possibly TRBD1 or TRBD2 for D (5 bases each). Germline values: CDR1 KGHDR, CDR2 SFDVKD. Trimming cost V 3 bases and J 2 bases, with 8 bases left between them. CDR3 size: 14 residues.

This clonotype showed up many times. The chain links TRBV27 to TRBJ2-5; possible D gene TRBD2, 6 bases. Germline V gene sequence: CDR1 MNHEY, CDR2 SMNVEV (reference sequence). Between the trimmed V and J ends, which lost 2 bases and 7 bases, there was a span of 8 bases. The CDR3 runs to 12 residues. CDR3 loop: CASSLLGGTQYF. The CDR3 nucleotides are TGTGCCAGCAGTTTACTGGGGGGGACCCAGTACTTC.

The table lists this clonotype with many counts. CDR3 protein: CASSFQSYNEQFF. CDR3 DNA sequence: TGTGCCAGCAGCTTCCAGTCCTACAATGAGCAGTTCTTC. The chain couples TRBV7-6 to TRBJ2-1, with D uncertain. CDR1 and CDR2 from the germline V gene are SGHVS and FNYEAQ. Trimming pared 3 bases from V and 1 base from J, leaving 4 bases between. The CDR3 consists of 13 residues.

This clonotype was seen only a few times. The chain has TRBV12-3 or TRBV12-4 and TRBJ1-5; the D is unclear. The CDR3 loop spans 15 amino acids. V shed 0 bases and J shed 7 bases, with 13 bases lying between them. CDR3 nucleotides: TGTGCCAGCAGTTTAGCGTTGGGAAATGAACAGCCCCAGCATTTT. Translation gives CASSLALGNEQPQHF.

This sequence joins TRBV20-1 and TRBJ1-4; no clear D gene. CDR1 is DFQATT and CDR2 is SNEGSKA in the germline V gene (reference sequence). The CDR3 is made up of 15 amino acids. V dropped 0 bases and J dropped 1 base, with 9 bases sitting between them. DNA for the CDR3: TGCAGTGCTAGAGATCAAAGAGTAACTAATGAAAAACTGTTTTTT. Its translation is CSARDQRVTNEKLFF.

Many counts were recorded for this clonotype. The chain has TRBV29-1 and TRBJ1-2; D is unclear. Trimming shortened V by 3 bases and J by 8 bases, and 7 bases separated the two germline ends. The germline CDR1 and CDR2 sequences are SQVTM and ANQGSEA. The CDR3 consists of 10 residues. The CDR3 DNA is TGCAGCGTTGAGGGATACGGCTACACCTTC. Protein: CSVEGYGYTF.

This clonotype was counted ten times or more. The genes are TRBV20-1 and TRBJ2-1, with a possible D match to TRBD2 (6 bases). Germline lookup yields CDR1 DFQATT and CDR2 SNEGSKA (reference sequence). The CDR3 is 13 residues long. V was trimmed by 3 bases and J by 2 bases, leaving 8 bases between them. In DNA, the CDR3 is TGCAGTGCTAGGGACTATCCCTACAATGAGCAGTTCTTC. Translating gives CSARDYPYNEQFF.

This clonotype appeared many times. The gene calls are TRBV6-6 and TRBJ1-5; tentative D call: TRBD1 (5 bases). The CDR3 consists of 17 residues. Per germline, CDR1 MNHNY and CDR2 SVGAGI (reference sequence). The V end was cut by 4 bases, the J end by 0 bases, with 16 bases between. The CDR3: CASSFGGSPYSNQPQHF. CDR3 coding DNA: TGTGCCAGCAGTTTTGGGGGGTCCCCATATAGCAATCAGCCCCAGCATTTT.

The chain has TRBV3-1 and TRBJ1-2; D gene uncertain. V dropped 1 base and J dropped 4 bases, with 10 bases sitting between them. The CDR3 has 14 residues. CDR1 is LGHDT, CDR2 YNNKEL, per germline (reference sequence). In nucleotides, the CDR3 is TGTGCCAGCAGCCAAGTGAGGTCTTCCTATGGCTACACCTTC. Translating gives CASSQVRSSYGYTF.